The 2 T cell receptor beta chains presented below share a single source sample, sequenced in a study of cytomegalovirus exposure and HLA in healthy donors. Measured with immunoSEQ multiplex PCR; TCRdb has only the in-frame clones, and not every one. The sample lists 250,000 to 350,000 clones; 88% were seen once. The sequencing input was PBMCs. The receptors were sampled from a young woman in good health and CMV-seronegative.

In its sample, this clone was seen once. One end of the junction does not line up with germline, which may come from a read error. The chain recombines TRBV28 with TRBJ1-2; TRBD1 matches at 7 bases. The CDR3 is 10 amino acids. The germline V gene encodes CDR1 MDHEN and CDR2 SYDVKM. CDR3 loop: CASKSDRLRF. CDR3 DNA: TGTGCCAGCAAATCGGACAGGTTACGCTTC.

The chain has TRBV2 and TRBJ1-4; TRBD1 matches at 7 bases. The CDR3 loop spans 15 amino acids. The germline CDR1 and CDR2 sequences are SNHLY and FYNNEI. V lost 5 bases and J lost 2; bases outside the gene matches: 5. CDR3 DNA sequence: TGTGCCAGCAGTAAGGCGACAGGGACTAATGAAAAACTGTTTTTT. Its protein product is CASSKATGTNEKLFF.